Sequencing of this T cell receptor (beta chain) was carried out in a study of blood T cell repertoires in COVID-19. At the level of the study: Italy, Spain and the United States were the sources of the convalescent and acute COVID-19 samples.

Germline-derived CDR1 and CDR2 are SGHDT and YYEEEE. The CDR3 sequence is 16 residues long. With V trimmed by 1 base and J by 2 bases, 2 bases remained unmatched. Seattle patients were enrolled while actively infected and followed longitudinally. TCRdb's copy holds only in-frame clones and misses some; the assay was immunoSEQ multiplex PCR. The sample lists about 210,000 clones; roughly 85% were seen once. This receptor was taken from a woman in her sixties or seventies with COVID-19, enrolled during active disease. The sample was peripheral blood. The rearrangement links TRBV5-6 to TRBJ1-6, with TRBD1 matching 8 bases. This CDR3 is CASSLRTGTYNSPLHF. The CDR3 nucleotides are TGTGCCAGCAGCTTGAGGACAGGGACCTATAATTCACCCCTCCACTTT. Variable domain in full (rest from reference TRBV5-6 and TRBJ1-6): DAGVTQSPTHLIKTRGQQVTLRCSPKSGHDTVSWYQQALGQGPQFIFQYYEEEERQRGNFPDRFSGHQFPNYSSELNVNALLLGDSALYLCASSLRTGTYNSPLHFGNGTRLTVT.